Described below is a single TCR beta chain sequence and its context. Its cognate antigen is unknown. Germline V gene data show CDR1 as SGDLS and CDR2 as YYNGEE. There are 12 residues in the CDR3. Trimming cost V 6 bases and J 9 bases, with 10 bases left between them. Primers for the PCR totalled 60 Vbeta and 13 Jbeta. The table came from immunoSEQ multiplex PCR; TCRdb's copy has only in-frame clones and leaves some out. Its table records approximately 37,000 clones. The source of the sample is a study of cytomegalovirus exposure and HLA in healthy donors. Points from the study as a whole: In a later analysis, at a false discovery rate of 0.05, 15,000 to 20,000 TCR beta sequences were associated with HLA alleles. There were fewer than 200 TCR beta chains listed as cytomegalovirus-associated.

The V and J genes are TRBV9 and TRBJ1-6; no definite D call. Sequenced: PBMCs. This TCR was sampled from a male donor in good health and CMV-seronegative. CDR3 in DNA: TGTGCCAGCAACAGCCGGGGTTCACCCCTCCACTTT. Amino acids: CASNSRGSPLHF.